These T cell receptor beta chains were read from a single sample in a study of blood T cell repertoires in COVID-19. Libraries were prepared by immunoSEQ multiplex PCR; TCRdb keeps only in-frame clonotypes and omits some of them. The sample has fewer than 300,000 clones; approximately 82% are singletons. Sequenced input: peripheral blood. Every receptor here comes from a woman between 18 and 29 years old with acute or convalescent COVID-19. Each CDR3 is given with its conserved first and last residue. The D gene is left open where the match is weak. Some rows mark clone size as missing; the rest say once, few, many or name a class of expanded clone.

j_gene,abundance,len,v_gene,d_gene,CDR3nt,CDR3aa
TRBJ2-3,many,12,TRBV7-2,NA,TGTGCCAGCAGCTTCGTACGGGATACGCAGTATTTT,CASSFVRDTQYF
TRBJ1-5,few,13,TRBV5-6,NA,TGTGCCAGCAGCTTGGGAAGCTATCAGCCCCAGCATTTT,CASSLGSYQPQHF
TRBJ2-5,NA,16,TRBV9,TRBD2,TGTGCCAGCAGCGTATACGCTAGCGGGGGGCAAGAGACCCAGTACTTC,CASSVYASGGQETQYF
TRBJ1-1,NA,14,TRBV28,NA,TGTGCCAGCAGTTTAATAGGGGAGGACACTGAAGCTTTCTTT,CASSLIGEDTEAFF
TRBJ1-3,NA,17,TRBV5-1,NA,TGCGCCAGCAGCTTGGAGTCCTCCGGGTTGACTGGAAACACCATATATTTT,CASSLESSGLTGNTIYF
TRBJ2-3,NA,16,TRBV7-3,TRBD2,TGTGCCAGCAGCCAAATAGCGGGAGGGCCAATAGATACGCAGTATTTT,CASSQIAGGPIDTQYF
TRBJ2-2,few,15,TRBV6-5,TRBD2,TGTGCCAGCGGTCATAGCGGGAGCGGGACCGGGGAGCTGTTTTTT,CASGHSGSGTGELFF
TRBJ2-7,NA,15,TRBV6-2/TRBV6-3,TRBD2,TGTGCCAGCAGTTCACTAGCGGGAGGCCCCTACGAGCAGTACTTC,CASSSLAGGPYEQYF
TRBJ1-5,NA,18,TRBV30,TRBD1,TGTGCCTGGAGTGATGGGACAGGGGGACCGAATAGCAATCAGCCCCAGCATTTT,CAWSDGTGGPNSNQPQHF
TRBJ2-3,NA,17,TRBV7-2,NA,TGTGCCAGCAGCTTGTGGTATCGACGGGAGCCCTCAGATACGCAGTATTTT,CASSLWYRREPSDTQYF
TRBJ2-1,NA,13,TRBV6-5,NA,TGTGCCAGCAGTTACGCCCCGGGGATAGGGCAGTTCTTC,CASSYAPGIGQFF
TRBJ1-3,once,15,TRBV7-2,NA,TGTGCCAGCAGCTTCGGGGTTCGTTCTGGAAACACCATATATTTT,CASSFGVRSGNTIYF
TRBJ2-2,NA,14,TRBV29-1,NA,TGCAGCGTTGAAGTCGGAGCCAACACCGGGGAGCTGTTTTTT,CSVEVGANTGELFF
TRBJ2-3,NA,15,TRBV7-2,NA,TGTGCCAGCAGCTCTAGTTACGGGAACACAGATACGCAGTATTTT,CASSSSYGNTDTQYF
TRBJ2-1,NA,14,TRBV28,TRBD2,TGTGCCAGCAGCCGCGGGAGGGTTGTCGATGAGCAGTTCTTC,CASSRGRVVDEQFF
TRBJ1-5,NA,16,TRBV7-2,NA,TGTGCCAGCAGCTTAGCGGCGGACTATAGCAATCAGCCCCAGCATTTT,CASSLAADYSNQPQHF
TRBJ2-3,NA,18,TRBV9,NA,TGTGCCAGCAGCGTAGTTCAGGGCTCCCCGCGTAGCACAGATACGCAGTATTTT,CASSVVQGSPRSTDTQYF
TRBJ1-5,few,15,TRBV28,NA,TGTGCCAGCAGTTGGGAGGCAGCTTTCAATCAGCCCCAGCATTTT,CASSWEAAFNQPQHF
TRBJ2-2,NA,14,TRBV21-1,NA,TGTGCCAGCAGCAGGAAGGGAGGGACCGGGGAGCTGTTTTTT,CASSRKGGTGELFF
TRBJ2-1,NA,14,TRBV19,TRBD2,TGTGCCAGTAGTTCCCTAGCGGTCCACAATGAGCAGTTCTTC,CASSSLAVHNEQFF
TRBJ1-1,NA,14,TRBV9,TRBD1,TGTGCCAGCAGCGTCGGACAGGAGAACACTGAAGCTTTCTTT,CASSVGQENTEAFF
TRBJ2-1,NA,15,TRBV18,NA,TGTGCCAGCTCACCACGGGAGGGGGGAGCCAATGAGCAGTTCTTC,CASSPREGGANEQFF